Listed below are T cell receptor beta chains from one sample, sequenced in a study of blood T cell repertoires in COVID-19. Profiling relied on immunoSEQ multiplex PCR, and the TCRdb table lists in-frame clones only, not all of them. The top ten hold roughly 10% of the sample, which has 200,000 to 250,000 clones, 87% seen once. The sequenced sample was PBMCs or T cells enriched from blood (not recorded which). The receptors stem from a man aged 30 to 45 who had recovered from COVID-19. CDR3s include the opening cysteine and the closing phenylalanine or tryptophan.

v_gene,j_gene,len,CDR3aa
TRBV6-2/TRBV6-3,TRBJ1-6,16,CASSYGDGTGNSPLHF
TRBV7-9,TRBJ2-7,11,CASSWGGTKYF
TRBV28,TRBJ1-3,15,CASSHTSLSGNTIYF
TRBV5-1,TRBJ1-1,15,CASSMNGQGNTEAFF
TRBV5-4,TRBJ2-1,16,CASTRAGLARYNEQFF
TRBV9,TRBJ2-3,16,CASSPDSTTSTDTQYF
TRBV4-1,TRBJ2-3,17,CASSQRTSGGPTDTQYF
TRBV2,TRBJ1-5,14,CASSPQGPNQPQHF
TRBV16,TRBJ2-7,16,CASSQSVVAKSYEQYF
TRBV4-1,TRBJ1-5,15,CASSQVTGELQPQHF